A selection of T cell receptor beta chains follows, all from one sample in a study of blood T cell repertoires in COVID-19. The assay was immunoSEQ multiplex PCR, and TCRdb's table has in-frame clones only and misses some. Here the sample spans fewer than 300,000 clones, more than 70% being singletons. Sequenced: peripheral blood. The source of these receptors is a woman in her late teens or twenties with acute or convalescent COVID-19. The CDR3 runs from the conserved cysteine through the conserved F or W.

v_gene	j_gene	CDR3aa
TRBV24-1	TRBJ2-7	CATSDETGYEQYF
TRBV19	TRBJ2-2	CASSATVNTGELFF
TRBV6-5	TRBJ1-5	CASKPGGNQPQHF
TRBV29-1	TRBJ2-7	CSVAGGGLSYEQYF
TRBV4-2	TRBJ2-1	CASSQDRDYLFF
TRBV28	TRBJ1-1	CASSLGGIMNTEAFF
TRBV5-1	TRBJ1-1	CASSPDLLANTEAFF
TRBV28	TRBJ1-1	CASSLSQGRWTEAFF
TRBV7-2	TRBJ1-3	CASSLAPGGTIYF
TRBV21-1	TRBJ1-6	CVRQGGRGGRASTYNSPLHF
TRBV18	TRBJ2-3	CASSPGWTDTQYF
TRBV3-1/TRBV3-2	TRBJ2-1	CASSQIGREASYNEQFF
TRBV29-1	TRBJ1-1	CSADRVTEAFF
TRBV19	TRBJ2-5	CASSTTGVLGETQYF
TRBV7-6	TRBJ2-2	CASSFSASGSTGELFF
TRBV18	TRBJ2-7	CASSPRLTSGYEQYF
TRBV7-2	TRBJ1-6	CASSLWDSNSPLHF
TRBV7-2	TRBJ2-7	CASSLNRGYEQYF
TRBV5-6	TRBJ1-5	CASSLGMGGSNQPQHF
TRBV16	TRBJ2-1	CASSSSGRKNEQFF
TRBV6-6	TRBJ2-1	CASRGGSFNEQFF
TRBV7-8	TRBJ2-1	CASSPPDNEQFF
TRBV9	TRBJ2-1	CASSDSLPGGRLSGSEQFF
TRBV11-2	TRBJ2-1	CASSLVTSAQFF
TRBV15	TRBJ1-1	CATSPSLGVNTEAFF
TRBV7-2	TRBJ1-4	CASSLGIATNEKLFF
TRBV7-6	TRBJ1-3	CASSLASAGVVSGNTIYF
TRBV28	TRBJ1-5	CASSLFRGHQPQHF